This TCR beta chain came from a study of OX40 agonist ivuxolimab in advanced cancers. Study-level findings and limits: More expanded clones were found, on average, in CD8+ than in CD4+ T cells. The antigens recognized by the expanded peripheral T cells, that is their antigen specificity, were not determined. Dosing at 0.1 to 3.0 mg/kg was accompanied by clonal expansion of CD4+ and CD8+ blood T cells by week 6. A proportion of nonresponders additionally exhibited low normalized T-cell clonal expansion.

V trimming: 6 bases; J trimming: 7 bases; junction bases outside the gene matches: 14. The CDR3 spans 16 residues. Germline V gene sequence: CDR1 SGHNT, CDR2 YYREEE (reference sequence). Comment on this clone: The antigen remains unidentified.

Libraries were prepared by immunoSEQ multiplex PCR; TCRdb keeps only in-frame clonotypes and omits some of them. Of tens of thousands of clones listed, around 79% are singletons. The material was CD4+ or CD8+ T cells sorted from blood, obtained in a trial of the OX40 agonist ivuxolimab. This receptor was taken from an adult with an advanced solid tumor such as melanoma, head and neck, liver or kidney cancer. This rearrangement joins TRBV5-4 to TRBJ2-1; 9 bases match TRBD1. The CDR3 DNA sequence: TGTGCCAGCACCCATCTACCGGGACAGGGTTATAATGAGCAGTTCTTC. Protein product: CASTHLPGQGYNEQFF. The entire variable domain, with the rest obtained from reference TRBV5-4 and TRBJ2-1, is as follows: ETGVTQSPTHLIKTRGQQVTLRCSSQSGHNTVSWYQQALGQGPQFIFQYYREEENGRGNFPPRFSGLQFPNYSSELNVNALELDDSALYLCASTHLPGQGYNEQFFGPGTRLTVL.